A selection of T cell receptor beta chains follows, all from one sample in a study of PD-L1 blockade in urothelial cancer. TCRdb keeps only in-frame clones here, not all; method: immunoSEQ multiplex PCR. The repertoire holds around 33,000 clones, with around four fifths as singletons. The sequencing used PBMCs, collected around atezolizumab (anti-PD-L1) treatment. The receptors stem from a man aged 55-75 years with urothelial cancer. Each CDR3 is given with its conserved first and last residue. The order of the fields is J gene, clone size, D gene, V gene, CDR3 protein, CDR3 DNA. D genes are given only for firm matches. Only part of the rows carry a size: once, few, many, or a class if the clone is expanded.

TRBJ2-7	-	TRBD1	TRBV6-1	CASRKGQGLYEQYF	TGTGCCAGCAGGAAGGGACAGGGACTCTACGAGCAGTACTTC
TRBJ1-3	once	-	TRBV7-8	CASSLARRLGNTIYF	TGTGCCAGCAGCTTAGCCAGGAGGCTTGGAAACACCATATATTTT
TRBJ2-5	-	-	TRBV19	CASSTTTADQETQYF	TGTGCCAGTAGTACGACAACAGCCGACCAAGAGACCCAGTACTTC
TRBJ1-5	few	TRBD1	TRBV7-2	CASSMQYGTGDHQPQHF	TGTGCCAGCAGCATGCAATACGGGACAGGGGACCATCAGCCCCAGCATTTT
TRBJ2-5	-	-	TRBV10-2	CASRGAGYQETQYF	TGCGCCAGCAGGGGAGCAGGCTACCAAGAGACCCAGTACTTC
TRBJ2-3	-	TRBD2	TRBV5-1	CASSPGVAGVTDTQYF	TGCGCCAGCAGCCCCGGGGTAGCGGGGGTTACAGATACGCAGTATTTT
TRBJ1-3	-	-	TRBV2	CASSPRQGAGNTIYF	TGTGCCAGCAGTCCCCGCCAGGGCGCTGGAAACACCATATATTTT
TRBJ1-1	few	-	TRBV2	CASSDYGRNTEAFF	TGTGCCAGCAGTGATTATGGCAGAAACACTGAAGCTTTCTTT
TRBJ2-3	-	TRBD2	TRBV5-1	CASKAGDPIDTQYF	TGCGCCAGCAAGGCGGGGGACCCTATAGATACGCAGTATTTT
TRBJ2-6	-	TRBD1	TRBV2	CASLPGQGSPRGANVLTF	TGTGCCAGCTTGCCGGGACAGGGATCCCCCCGTGGGGCCAACGTCCTGACTTTC
TRBJ2-3	-	TRBD2	TRBV7-9	CASSAIAGLTDTQYF	TGTGCCAGCAGCGCAATAGCGGGGCTCACAGATACGCAGTATTTT
TRBJ2-2	-	-	TRBV27	CASRDINTGELFF	TGTGCCAGCCGGGACATTAACACCGGGGAGCTGTTTTTT
TRBJ1-1	medium-sized	TRBD1	TRBV25-1	CASRTPPGQGDWWTEAFF	TGTGCCAGCCGGACCCCGCCGGGACAGGGAGATTGGTGGACTGAAGCTTTCTTT
TRBJ2-7	-	-	TRBV28	CASNQGSYEQYF	TGTGCCAGCAATCAGGGATCCTACGAGCAGTACTTC
TRBJ1-5	-	-	TRBV18	CASSPRQTDSNQPQHF	TGTGCCAGCTCACCAAGACAGACAGATAGCAATCAGCCCCAGCATTTT
TRBJ1-5	-	-	TRBV5-4	CASSPDPGGDQPQHF	TGTGCCAGCAGCCCGGACCCGGGAGGCGATCAGCCCCAGCATTTT
TRBJ2-7	once	-	TRBV28	CASSSGWGPQGPEQYF	TGTGCCAGCAGTTCCGGATGGGGTCCCCAGGGGCCCGAGCAGTACTTC
TRBJ1-6	-	-	TRBV6-1	CASSESSTSGSPLHF	TGTGCCAGCAGTGAATCCTCAACCTCAGGTTCACCCCTCCACTTT
TRBJ1-1	-	-	TRBV5-6	CASSLGSISNTEAFF	TGTGCCAGCAGCTTGGGGAGTATCTCGAACACTGAAGCTTTCTTT
TRBJ2-7	-	-	TRBV5-1	CASSFDSGSSYEQYF	TGCGCCAGCAGCTTCGACAGCGGGTCATCCTACGAGCAGTACTTC
TRBJ2-7	once	-	TRBV18	CASSLGYEQYF	TGTGCCAGCTCACTCGGGTACGAGCAGTACTTC
TRBJ2-5	-	-	TRBV7-9	CASRQGRGETQYF	TGTGCCAGCAGGCAAGGGAGAGGGGAGACCCAGTACTTC
TRBJ2-3	-	TRBD2	TRBV30	CAWSTSSGGVGYTQYF	TGTGCCTGGAGTACCTCTAGCGGGGGGGTTGGGTATACGCAGTATTTT
TRBJ1-5	-	-	TRBV28	CASSLSGGQPQHF	TGTGCCAGCAGTTTATCCGGGGGACAGCCCCAGCATTTT
TRBJ2-2	few	-	TRBV19	CASMIPRTGELFF	TGTGCCAGTATGATCCCGAGGACCGGGGAGCTGTTTTTT
TRBJ1-2	-	TRBD1	TRBV5-4	CASSATGGPYGYTF	TGTGCCAGCAGCGCGACAGGGGGCCCTTATGGCTACACCTTC
TRBJ1-3	-	-	TRBV10-3	CAIGQANSGNTIYF	TGTGCCATCGGGCAGGCGAACTCTGGAAACACCATATATTTT
TRBJ2-3	-	-	TRBV28	CASSFPSTDTQYF	TGTGCCAGCAGTTTCCCTAGCACAGATACGCAGTATTTT
TRBJ2-5	once	-	TRBV5-4	CASSRDYQETQYF	TGTGCCAGCAGCCGGGACTACCAAGAGACCCAGTACTTC
TRBJ2-7	-	-	TRBV9	CASSVGPATYEQYF	TGTGCCAGCAGCGTAGGCCCAGCGACCTACGAGCAGTACTTC
TRBJ2-5	-	-	TRBV18	CASSRDTQETQYF	TGTGCCAGCTCACGGGACACCCAAGAGACCCAGTACTTC
TRBJ2-7	few	TRBD2	TRBV5-1	CASSLETSGVGEQYF	TGCGCCAGCAGCTTGGAAACTAGCGGGGTGGGTGAGCAGTACTTC
TRBJ1-2	-	-	TRBV11-2	CASSRGAGDYGYTF	TGTGCCAGCAGCCGGGGGGCAGGTGACTATGGCTACACCTTC
TRBJ2-2	-	TRBD1	TRBV5-1	CASSWDSRVGSDTGELFF	TGCGCCAGCAGTTGGGACAGTCGAGTAGGATCGGACACCGGGGAGCTGTTTTTT
TRBJ1-6	-	-	TRBV14	CASSQVRGSPLHF	TGTGCCAGCAGCCAAGTTCGGGGGTCACCCCTCCACTTT
TRBJ2-6	-	-	TRBV25-1	CASSESSPGANVLTF	TGTGCCAGCAGTGAATCTTCCCCTGGGGCCAACGTCCTGACTTTC
TRBJ1-1	-	-	TRBV28	CASSLAGTEAFF	TGTGCCAGCAGTTTAGCAGGCACTGAAGCTTTCTTT
TRBJ1-1	-	-	TRBV7-9	CASSFQGRVAFF	TGTGCCAGCAGCTTTCAGGGGCGGGTAGCTTTCTTT
TRBJ2-5	-	-	TRBV28	CASSLHRAKETQYF	TGTGCCAGCAGTTTACACAGGGCCAAAGAGACCCAGTACTTC
TRBJ2-3	-	-	TRBV30	CAWGSDSTDTQYF	TGTGCCTGGGGAAGCGACTCCACAGATACGCAGTATTTT
TRBJ1-2	-	TRBD1	TRBV30	CAWSVWGWESQGDRGNYGYTF	TGTGCCTGGAGTGTATGGGGGTGGGAGAGTCAAGGGGACAGGGGCAACTATGGCTACACCTTC
TRBJ2-1	-	TRBD2	TRBV27	CASRPGGLVNEQFF	TGTGCCAGCAGACCGGGGGGGTTGGTAAATGAGCAGTTCTTC
TRBJ1-1	-	-	TRBV5-1	CASSLRTYTEAFF	TGCGCCAGCAGCTTGCGGACTTACACTGAAGCTTTCTTT
TRBJ1-4	-	TRBD1	TRBV19	CASSMATGELGLFF	TGTGCCAGTAGTATGGCGACAGGGGAGTTGGGTCTGTTTTTT
TRBJ2-6	-	-	TRBV10-3	CAINLHLPASVSGANVLTF	TGTGCCATCAACCTACATCTTCCGGCCAGCGTCTCTGGGGCCAACGTCCTGACTTTC
TRBJ2-5	-	-	TRBV5-4	CASSLEGRGQETQYF	TGTGCCAGCAGCTTAGAAGGGAGGGGGCAAGAGACCCAGTACTTC
TRBJ2-5	-	TRBD2	TRBV5-4	CASSLGLAGGQQETQYF	TGTGCCAGCAGCTTGGGACTAGCGGGGGGGCAACAGGAGACCCAGTACTTC
TRBJ1-2	-	TRBD1	TRBV7-9	CASSKGQGYGYTF	TGTGCCAGCTCAAAGGGACAGGGCTATGGCTACACCTTC
TRBJ2-3	-	-	TRBV11-3	CASSRGFEDTQYF	TGTGCCAGCAGCCGAGGGTTTGAGGATACGCAGTATTTT
TRBJ1-2	-	TRBD1	TRBV27	CASSSRRGTGGHYGYTF	TGTGCCAGCAGTTCTCGGCGGGGGACAGGGGGGCACTATGGCTACACCTTC
TRBJ2-7	-	-	TRBV28	CASKHQGPYEQYF	TGTGCCAGCAAACACCAGGGCCCCTACGAGCAGTACTTC
TRBJ2-7	-	TRBD1	TRBV9	CASSVGGGGQGSYEQYF	TGTGCCAGCAGCGTAGGAGGGGGAGGACAGGGGTCCTACGAGCAGTACTTC
TRBJ1-6	-	TRBD1	TRBV6-1	CASNTGTGVSPLHF	TGTGCCAGTAACACCGGGACAGGGGTCTCACCCCTCCACTTT
TRBJ1-6	-	-	TRBV2	CASSMIRPGPLHF	TGTGCCAGCAGCATGATCCGTCCAGGACCCCTCCACTTT
TRBJ1-5	-	-	TRBV29-1	CSVLLQPQHF	TGCAGCGTTTTGCTACAGCCCCAGCATTTT
TRBJ1-2	-	-	TRBV6-1	CASRLGGGYTF	TGTGCCAGCAGGCTTGGGGGGGGCTACACCTTC
TRBJ2-3	-	TRBD1	TRBV2	CASRKQGNTDTQYF	TGTGCCAGCAGAAAACAGGGGAATACAGATACGCAGTATTTT